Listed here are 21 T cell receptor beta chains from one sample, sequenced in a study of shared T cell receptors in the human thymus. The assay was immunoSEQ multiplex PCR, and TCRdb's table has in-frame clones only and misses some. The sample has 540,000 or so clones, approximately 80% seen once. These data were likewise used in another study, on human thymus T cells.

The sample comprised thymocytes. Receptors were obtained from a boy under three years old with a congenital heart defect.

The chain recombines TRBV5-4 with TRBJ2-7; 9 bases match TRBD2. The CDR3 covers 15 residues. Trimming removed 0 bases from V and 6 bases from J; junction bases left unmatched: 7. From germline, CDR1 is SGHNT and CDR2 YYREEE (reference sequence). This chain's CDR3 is CASSLAPGGRGEQYF. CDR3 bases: TGTGCCAGCAGCTTGGCCCCGGGCGGGAGGGGCGAGCAGTACTTC.

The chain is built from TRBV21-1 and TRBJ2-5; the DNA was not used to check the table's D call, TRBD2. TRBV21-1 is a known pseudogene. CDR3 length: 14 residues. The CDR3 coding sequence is TGTGCCAACCTCCCCCTAGCGACGCCGGAGACCCAGTACTTC. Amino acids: CANLPLATPETQYF.

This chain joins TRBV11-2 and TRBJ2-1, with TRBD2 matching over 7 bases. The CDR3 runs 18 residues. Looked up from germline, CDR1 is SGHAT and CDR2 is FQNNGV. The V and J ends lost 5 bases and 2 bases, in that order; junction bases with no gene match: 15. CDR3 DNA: TGTGCCAGCAGCCGCGATGGTAATGGGCTAGCGGCCTACAATGAGCAGTTCTTC. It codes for CASSRDGNGLAAYNEQFF.

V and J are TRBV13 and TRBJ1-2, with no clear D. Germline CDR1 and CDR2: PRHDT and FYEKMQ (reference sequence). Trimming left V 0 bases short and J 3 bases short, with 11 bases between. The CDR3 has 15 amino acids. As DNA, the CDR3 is TGTGCCAGCAGCTTAGGCCGGCGGGAAGACTATGGCTACACCTTC. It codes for CASSLGRREDYGYTF.

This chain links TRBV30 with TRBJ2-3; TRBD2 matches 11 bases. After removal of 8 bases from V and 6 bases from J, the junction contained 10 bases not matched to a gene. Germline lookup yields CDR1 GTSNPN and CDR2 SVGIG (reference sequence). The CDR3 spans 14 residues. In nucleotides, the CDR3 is TGTGCCGGCCTATTAGCGGGAGGGCGGGATACGCAGTATTTT. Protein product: CAGLLAGGRDTQYF.

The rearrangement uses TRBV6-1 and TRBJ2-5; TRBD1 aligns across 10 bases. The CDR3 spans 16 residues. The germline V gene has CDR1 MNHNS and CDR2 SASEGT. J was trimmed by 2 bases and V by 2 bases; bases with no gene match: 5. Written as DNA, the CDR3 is TGTGCCAGCAGTGAAAGAGACAGGGGGCTGCAAGAGACCCAGTACTTC. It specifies CASSERDRGLQETQYF.

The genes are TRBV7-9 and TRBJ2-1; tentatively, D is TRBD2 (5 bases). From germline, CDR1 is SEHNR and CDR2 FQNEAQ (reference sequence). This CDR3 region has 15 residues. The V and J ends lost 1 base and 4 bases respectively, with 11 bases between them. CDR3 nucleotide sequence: TGTGCCAGCAGCTTAGTAGGTGGACTTTACAATGAGCAGTTCTTC. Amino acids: CASSLVGGLYNEQFF.

The CDR3 loop is CASSPDVRGGNIQYF. CDR3 DNA sequence: TGTGCCAGCAGCCCGGATGTCCGGGGTGGAAACATTCAGTACTTC. V is TRBV4-2 and J is TRBJ2-4; D is possibly TRBD2 (5 bases). In germline, CDR1 is LGHNA, CDR2 YNFKEQ. The CDR3 has 15 residues. V dropped 4 bases and J dropped 6 bases, with 16 bases sitting between them.

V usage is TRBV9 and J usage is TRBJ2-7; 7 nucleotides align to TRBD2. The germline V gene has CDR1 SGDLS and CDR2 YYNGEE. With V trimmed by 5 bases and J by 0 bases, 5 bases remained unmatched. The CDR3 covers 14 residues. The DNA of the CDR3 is TGTGCCAGCAGTTTTAGCGGGCACTCCTACGAGCAGTACTTC. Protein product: CASSFSGHSYEQYF.

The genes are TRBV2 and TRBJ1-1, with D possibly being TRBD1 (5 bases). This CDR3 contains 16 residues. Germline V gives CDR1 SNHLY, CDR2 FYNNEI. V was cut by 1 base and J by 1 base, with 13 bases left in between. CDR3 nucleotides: TGTGCCAGCAGTGAAGGGAGGGGCAGAGAGAACACTGAAGCTTTCTTT. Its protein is CASSEGRGRENTEAFF. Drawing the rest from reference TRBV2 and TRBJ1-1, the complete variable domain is EPEVTQTPSHQVTQMGQEVILRCVPISNHLYFYWYRQILGQKVEFLVSFYNNEISEKSEIFDDQFSVERPDGSNFTLKIRSTKLEDSAMYFCASSEGRGRENTEAFFGQGTRLTVV.

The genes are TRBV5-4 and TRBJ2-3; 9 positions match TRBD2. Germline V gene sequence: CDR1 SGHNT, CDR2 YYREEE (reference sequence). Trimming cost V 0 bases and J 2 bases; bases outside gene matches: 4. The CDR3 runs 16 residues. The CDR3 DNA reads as TGTGCCAGCAGCTTGGCGGCGGGAGGGATCACAGATACGCAGTATTTT. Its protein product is CASSLAAGGITDTQYF.

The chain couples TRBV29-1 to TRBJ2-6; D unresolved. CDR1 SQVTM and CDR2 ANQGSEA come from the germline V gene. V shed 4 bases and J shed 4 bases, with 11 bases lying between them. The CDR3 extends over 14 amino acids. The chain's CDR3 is CSVVAAHGANVLTF. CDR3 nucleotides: TGCAGCGTTGTAGCAGCTCACGGGGCCAACGTCCTGACTTTC.

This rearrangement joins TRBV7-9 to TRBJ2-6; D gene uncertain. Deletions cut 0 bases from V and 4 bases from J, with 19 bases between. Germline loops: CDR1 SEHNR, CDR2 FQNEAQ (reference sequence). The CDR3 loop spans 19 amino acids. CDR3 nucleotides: TGTGCCAGCAGCTTAGCGAAGAAGTCTCCCGCACTGGGGGCCAACGTCCTGACTTTC. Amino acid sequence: CASSLAKKSPALGANVLTF.

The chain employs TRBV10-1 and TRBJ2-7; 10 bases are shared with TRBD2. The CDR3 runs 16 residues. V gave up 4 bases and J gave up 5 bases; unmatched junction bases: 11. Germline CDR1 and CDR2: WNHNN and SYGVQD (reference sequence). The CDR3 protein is CASSVALAGARNEQYF. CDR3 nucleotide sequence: TGCGCCAGCAGTGTGGCCCTAGCGGGAGCGAGGAACGAGCAGTACTTC.

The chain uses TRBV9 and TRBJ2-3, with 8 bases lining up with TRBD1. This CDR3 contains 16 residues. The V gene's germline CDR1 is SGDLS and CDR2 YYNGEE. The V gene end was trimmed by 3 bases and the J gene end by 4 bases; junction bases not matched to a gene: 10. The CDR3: CASSAHPGQAPDTQYF. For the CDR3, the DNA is TGTGCCAGCAGCGCCCATCCGGGACAGGCTCCAGATACGCAGTATTTT.

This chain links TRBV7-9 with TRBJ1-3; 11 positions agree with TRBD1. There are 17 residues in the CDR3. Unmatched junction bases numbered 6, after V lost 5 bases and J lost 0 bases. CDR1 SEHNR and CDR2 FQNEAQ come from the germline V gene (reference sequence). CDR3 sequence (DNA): TGTGCCAGCAGCCGGGACAGGGGGACTCTCTCTGGAAACACCATATATTTT. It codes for CASSRDRGTLSGNTIYF.

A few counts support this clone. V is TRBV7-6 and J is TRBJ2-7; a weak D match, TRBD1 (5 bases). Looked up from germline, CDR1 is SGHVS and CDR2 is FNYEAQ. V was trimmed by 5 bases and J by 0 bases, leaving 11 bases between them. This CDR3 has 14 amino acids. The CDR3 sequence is CASSRGRVSYEQYF. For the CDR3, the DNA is TGTGCCAGCAGCAGAGGCAGGGTCTCCTACGAGCAGTACTTC.

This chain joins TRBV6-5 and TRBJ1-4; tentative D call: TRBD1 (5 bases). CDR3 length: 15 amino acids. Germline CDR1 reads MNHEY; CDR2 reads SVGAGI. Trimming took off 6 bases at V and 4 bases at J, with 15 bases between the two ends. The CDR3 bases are TGTGCCAGCAGGGAGGCGGGGGATATTAATGAAAAACTGTTTTTT. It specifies CASREAGDINEKLFF.

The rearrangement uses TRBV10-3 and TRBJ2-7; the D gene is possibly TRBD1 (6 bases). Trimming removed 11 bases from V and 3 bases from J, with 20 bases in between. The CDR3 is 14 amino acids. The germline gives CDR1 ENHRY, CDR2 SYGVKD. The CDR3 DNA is TGTGCCGTAGCGCCAGGGGACACCAGCTACGAGCAGTACTTC. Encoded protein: CAVAPGDTSYEQYF.

The CDR3 is CASSCNRGPLNTEAFF. CDR3 DNA sequence: TGTGCCAGCAGCTGTAACAGGGGCCCATTGAACACTGAAGCTTTCTTT. The V call is TRBV5-6, the J call TRBJ1-1; 7 bases align to TRBD1. The length of the CDR3 is 16 residues. CDR1 and CDR2 (germline): SGHDT, YYEEEE. Trimming removed 3 bases from V and 0 bases from J; junction bases left unmatched: 8.

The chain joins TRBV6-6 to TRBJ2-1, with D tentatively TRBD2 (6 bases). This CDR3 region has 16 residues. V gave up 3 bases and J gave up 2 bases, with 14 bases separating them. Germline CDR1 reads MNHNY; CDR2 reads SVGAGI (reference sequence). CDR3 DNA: TGTGCCAGCAGTTATCTCCGGGAGTGGGCCTACAATGAGCAGTTCTTC. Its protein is CASSYLREWAYNEQFF.